The 3 T cell receptor beta chains below all came from one sample that was sequenced in a study of blood T cell repertoires in COVID-19. The table came from immunoSEQ multiplex PCR; TCRdb's copy has only in-frame clones and leaves some out. Of about 77,000 clones in the sample, around 70% were seen once. Sequences were obtained from peripheral blood. These receptors all come from a man between 60 and 75 years old with acute or convalescent COVID-19.

By share, this clone counts as medium-sized. V gene TRBV5-1 combines with J gene TRBJ1-6; the match to TRBD1 covers 9 bases. In germline, CDR1 is SGHRS, CDR2 YFSETQ. The CDR3 is 15 residues long. With V trimmed by 1 base and J by 7 bases, 3 bases remained unmatched. Here the CDR3 reads CASSLKQGANSPLHF. The CDR3, as DNA: TGCGCCAGCAGCTTGAAACAGGGGGCCAATTCACCCCTCCACTTT.

This clone is a singleton in its sample. V usage is TRBV2 and J usage is TRBJ2-6; TRBD1 aligns across 9 bases. Germline-derived CDR1 and CDR2 are SNHLY and FYNNEI. The V segment lost 7 bases and the J segment 0 bases; nucleotides outside the gene matches: 7. The CDR3 runs to 17 residues. The chain's CDR3 is CASNPGTGFSGANVLTF. In DNA form, the CDR3 reads TGTGCCAGCAACCCCGGGACAGGGTTCTCTGGGGCCAACGTCCTGACTTTC.

To note about this clone: In the same sample, other DNA sequences code for this CDR3. This sequence joins TRBV9 and TRBJ1-1; the D gene is possibly TRBD1 (5 bases). This CDR3 spans 12 amino acids. The germline V gene has CDR1 SGDLS and CDR2 YYNGEE. V was cut by 3 bases and J by 10 bases, with 13 bases left in between. The CDR3 region has the DNA TGTGCCAGCAGCGCCGACCAGGGAACAGCTTTCTTT. It codes for CASSADQGTAFF. Drawing the rest from reference TRBV9 and TRBJ1-1, the complete variable domain is DSGVTQTPKHLITATGQRVTLRCSPRSGDLSVYWYQQSLDQGLQFLIQYYNGEERAKGNILERFSAQQFPDLHSELNLSSLELGDSALYFCASSADQGTAFFGQGTRLTVV.